These 14 T cell receptor beta chains were all obtained from the same sample, sequenced in a study of blood T cell repertoires in COVID-19. The repertoire was sequenced with immunoSEQ multiplex PCR; TCRdb's copy has only in-frame clones and lacks some. The repertoire consists of around 200,000 clones, with about 85% occurring once and the leading ten covering about 14%. Source material: peripheral blood. These receptors were obtained from a woman aged 70-85 years with COVID-19, enrolled during active disease.

The chain combines TRBV10-3 with TRBJ2-3; 14 bases match TRBD2. Looked up from germline, CDR1 is ENHRY and CDR2 is SYGVKD. This CDR3 comprises 15 residues. Trimming took 8 bases from V and 6 from J; bases not matched to a gene: 7. The CDR3 is CAIRLAGGPTDTQYF. CDR3 in DNA: TGTGCCATCCGACTAGCGGGGGGGCCTACGGATACGCAGTATTTT.

In DNA, the CDR3 is TGTGCCAGCAGTTTAACTGACTCCCTTTTGGGTGAGCAGTTCTTC. Amino acid sequence: CASSLTDSLLGEQFF. The chain carries TRBV27 and TRBJ2-1, with D unclear. The germline V gene encodes CDR1 MNHEY and CDR2 SMNVEV (reference sequence). Trimming removed 2 bases from V and 9 bases from J, with 17 bases in between. The CDR3 is made up of 15 amino acids.

This chain links TRBV19 with TRBJ1-5; D is unresolved. CDR3 length equals 13 residues. Germline CDR1 and CDR2: LNHDA and SQIVND (reference sequence). The V end was cut by 9 bases, the J end by 6 bases, with 15 bases between. In nucleotides, the CDR3 is TGTGCCAGCACAAAAAAGGAGGGTCAGCCCCAGCATTTT. Translation gives CASTKKEGQPQHF.

This chain links TRBV6-5 with TRBJ2-3; D might be TRBD1 (6 bases). This CDR3 has 12 amino acids. Trimming removed 6 bases from V and 5 bases from J, with 9 bases in between. CDR1 MNHEY and CDR2 SVGAGI come from the germline V gene. As DNA, the CDR3 is TGTGCCAGCAGAAAACAGGGAGATACGCAGTATTTT. Its translation is CASRKQGDTQYF.

V usage is TRBV4-1 and J usage is TRBJ2-3; D uncertain. The germline V gene encodes CDR1 MGHRA and CDR2 YSYEKL. Trimming left V 2 bases short and J 0 bases short, with 6 bases between. The CDR3 spans 14 residues. CDR3 in DNA: TGCGCCAGCAGCCAATTTCAGAGCACAGATACGCAGTATTTT. Amino acid sequence: CASSQFQSTDTQYF.

This rearrangement joins TRBV11-3 to TRBJ1-1; TRBD1 agrees at 9 bases. The ends lost 0 bases at V and 11 bases at J; junction bases unmatched: 16. The CDR3 totals 17 residues. CDR1 and CDR2 (germline): SGHNT, YENEEA. The CDR3 region is CASSLDRRTGETSKAFF. CDR3 nucleotides: TGTGCCAGCAGCTTAGACAGGCGGACAGGGGAAACTTCCAAGGCTTTCTTT.

This sequence joins TRBV30 and TRBJ1-2; TRBD1 is a possible D gene (5 bases). Per the germline V gene, CDR1 is GTSNPN and CDR2 is SVGIG (reference sequence). This CDR3 has 16 residues. V dropped 2 bases and J dropped 3 bases, with 19 bases sitting between them. The CDR3 here is CAWSSSQAGQDYGYTF. CDR3 DNA sequence: TGTGCCTGGAGTTCTTCACAGGCAGGGCAGGACTATGGCTACACCTTC.

V and J are TRBV10-2 and TRBJ2-7; possibly TRBD2 for D (7 bases). The CDR3 consists of 13 residues. V was shortened by 4 bases and J by 5 bases, with 12 bases between the two germline ends. Germline V lookup: CDR1 WSHSY, CDR2 SAAADI. This CDR3 reads CASSVGGANEQYV. In DNA form, the CDR3 reads TGCGCCAGCAGTGTAGGGGGGGCCAACGAGCAGTACGTC.

The chain links TRBV28 to TRBJ1-4; D might be TRBD1 (5 bases). Germline CDR1 and CDR2: MDHEN and SYDVKM. This CDR3 spans 12 amino acids. The V gene lost 2 bases and the J gene lost 12 bases, with 10 bases spanning the gap. The CDR3 DNA follows: TGTGCCAGCAGTTTAATGGGGGGAGAACTGTTTTTT. Its protein is CASSLMGGELFF.

The V and J genes are TRBV3-1 (or the pseudogene TRBV3-2) and TRBJ1-4; TRBD1 aligns across 7 bases. Germline V gene lookup returns CDR1 LGHDT and CDR2 YNNKEL (reference sequence). The junction had 10 bases not matched to a gene; V was cut back by 0 bases and J by 6 bases. The CDR3 is made up of 17 amino acids. The DNA of the CDR3 is TGTGCCAGCAGCCAAGACACCGGGACAGCTGGATATGAAAAACTGTTTTTT. Translating gives CASSQDTGTAGYEKLFF.

This clone appeared a few times. The chain has TRBV3-1 (or the pseudogene TRBV3-2) and TRBJ1-2; the D gene is possibly TRBD1 (5 bases). This CDR3 region has 13 residues. The V and J ends lost 4 bases and 4 bases respectively, with 10 bases between them. Germline lookup yields CDR1 LGHDT and CDR2 YNNKEL (reference sequence). CDR3 sequence reads: CASSPLGLYGYTF. For the CDR3, the DNA is TGTGCCAGCAGCCCATTGGGGCTCTATGGCTACACCTTC.

The chain is built from TRBV19 and TRBJ1-2, with D possibly being TRBD1 (6 bases). Deletions cut 3 bases from V and 2 bases from J, with 13 bases between. Germline CDR1 is LNHDA and CDR2 is SQIVND (reference sequence). The CDR3 totals 15 residues. CDR3 loop: CASSIGDILNYGYTF. The CDR3 nucleotides read TGTGCCAGTAGTATTGGGGACATACTAAACTATGGCTACACCTTC.

With regard to this clone: One junction end disagrees with the germline gene, perhaps due to a read error. The chain couples TRBV2 to TRBJ2-1; TRBD2 agrees at 9 bases. The CDR3 covers 13 residues. Germline values: CDR1 SNHLY, CDR2 FYNNEI. CDR3 in amino acids: CASSEGPGTSRLF. CDR3 sequence (DNA): TGTGCCAGCAGTGAGGGGCCCGGGACTAGCAGACTCTTC. The full variable domain, with the rest looked up from reference TRBV2 and TRBJ2-1, is EPEVTQTPSHQVTQMGQEVILRCVPISNHLYFYWYRQILGQKVEFLVSFYNNEISEKSEIFDDQFSVERPDGSNFTLKIRSTKLEDSAMYFCASSEGPGTSRLFGPGTRLTVL.

The table lists this clone with a few counts. The chain recombines TRBV11-2 with TRBJ2-5; 13 positions match TRBD2. The V gene's germline CDR1 is SGHAT and CDR2 FQNNGV. Trimming removed 3 bases from V and 7 bases from J; junction bases left unmatched: 11. This CDR3 is 17 amino acids long. As DNA, the CDR3 is TGTGCCAGCAGCTTGATATCTACTAGCGGGGGGGCTGGGACCCAGTACTTC. It encodes CASSLISTSGGAGTQYF.